The following is a T cell receptor beta chain sequence with its context. Its cognate antigen is unknown. The data were taken from a study of T-cell reconstitution after alpha-beta-depleted transplantation in children. Study-level points and caveats: At around two months after transplant, the alpha-beta T cells were reportedly derived from several hundred expanded clones that came from non-depleted graft cells. At day 60, the high TCRbeta diversity found in some patients originated from recipient T cells and thymic progenitors that had survived.

The TCRbeta library was prepared with unique molecular identifiers. TCRdb reanalysed the PCR reads using MiXCR and keeps one entry per CDR3 protein. The sample consists of about 500,000 distinct CDR3 sequences, about an eighth of them appearing once. CDR1 and CDR2 from the germline V gene are ENHRY and SYGVKD. The V and J ends lost 4 bases and 8 bases respectively, with 12 bases between them. There are 13 residues in the CDR3. The chain combines TRBV10-3 with TRBJ2-1, with D possibly TRBD1 on 6 matching bases. The material was PBMCs, mostly from graft donor cells, obtained 180 days after TCRalphabeta/CD19-depleted stem cell transplant. The clonotype was recovered from a female patient aged 2-15 years who had a stem cell transplant for aplastic anemia, so the T cells may come from the graft donor. CDR3 bases: TGTGCCATCAGTGCGCGCAGGGGCGATGAGCAGTTCTTC. It encodes CAISARRGDEQFF.